A single sample gave rise to the 10 T cell receptor beta chains below, sequenced in a study of T cell responses to AZD1222 COVID-19 vaccine. Generated by immunoSEQ multiplex PCR, the TCRdb table keeps only in-frame clones and is missing some. The sample has roughly 70,000 clones, around 79% seen once. The sample here was peripheral blood, taken on day 0 of MenACWY control vaccination. These receptors came from an adult in good health.

This clone was observed once. The germline gene is not matched at one end of the junction; a read error may be the cause. This chain links TRBV6-5 with TRBJ2-7; D call uncertain. This CDR3 spans 12 amino acids. Germline V CDR1 and CDR2: MNHEY, SVGAGI. The CDR3 region has the DNA TGTGCCAGCAGTGACTCTCCCCGCGAGCAGTACTTC. This codes for CASSDSPREQYF.

This clone was observed a single time. The chain couples TRBV5-1 to TRBJ2-7, with a possible D match to TRBD1 (6 bases). V dropped 4 bases and J dropped 9 bases, with 14 bases sitting between them. This CDR3 spans 12 amino acids. The germline V gene has CDR1 SGHRS and CDR2 YFSETQ. CDR3 sequence: CASSPAGEGQYF. The CDR3 DNA reads as TGCGCCAGCAGCCCAGCAGGGGAAGGGCAGTACTTC.

CDR3 sequence: CASSEQGAGGYTF. CDR3 DNA sequence: TGTGCCAGCAGTGAACAGGGGGCGGGCGGCTACACCTTC. The chain joins TRBV5-4 to TRBJ1-2; 9 bases are shared with TRBD1. The germline CDR1 and CDR2 sequences are SGHNT and YYREEE (reference sequence). The CDR3 totals 13 residues. V shed 5 bases, J shed 8 bases, and the junction held 7 bases outside the gene matches.

CDR3 amino acids: CASSHQGAPGAEAFF. Here the CDR3 DNA reads TGTGCCAGCAGCCACCAGGGGGCGCCGGGGGCTGAAGCTTTCTTT. The V gene is TRBV6-5, the J gene TRBJ1-1; 8 positions match TRBD1. The V and J ends lost 6 bases and 6 bases, in that order; junction bases with no gene match: 12. The CDR3 spans 15 residues. CDR1 is MNHEY, CDR2 SVGAGI, per germline.

About this clone: An end of the junction differs from the germline gene, which may be a read error. The rearrangement joins TRBV6-5 to TRBJ1-5, with TRBD1 matching 7 bases. The CDR3 is 15 amino acids. The germline V gene encodes CDR1 MNHEY and CDR2 SVGAGI. In DNA form, the CDR3 reads TGTGCCAGCAGTGACTCAGGGGGACCTTATCAGCCCCAGCATTTT. As protein: CASSDSGGPYQPQHF.

This clone occurred a few times. The chain links TRBV7-2 to TRBJ1-1; no clear D gene. Between the trimmed V and J ends, which lost 5 bases and 6 bases, there was a span of 19 bases. The V gene's germline CDR1 is SGHTA and CDR2 FQGNSA. The CDR3 extends over 15 amino acids. The CDR3 loop reads CASSPGPQYGAEAFF. DNA of the CDR3: TGTGCCAGCAGCCCAGGCCCACAATACGGCGCTGAAGCTTTCTTT.

CDR3 in amino acids: CASERGGGYTF. CDR3 DNA: TGTGCCAGCGAGAGGGGAGGTGGCTACACCTTC. V and J are TRBV2 and TRBJ1-2; tentative D call: TRBD1 (5 bases). Per germline, CDR1 SNHLY and CDR2 FYNNEI. The CDR3 consists of 11 residues. The V and J ends lost 8 bases and 7 bases respectively, with 11 bases between them.

The V call is TRBV5-5, the J call TRBJ2-6; TRBD1 aligns across 7 bases. There are 14 residues in the CDR3. J gave up 10 bases and V 6 bases, and 10 bases lay outside the gene matches. Germline V gene lookup returns CDR1 SGHKS and CDR2 YYEKEE (reference sequence). CDR3: CASTTGTAANVLTF. The CDR3 DNA reads TGTGCCAGCACAACCGGGACAGCAGCAAACGTCCTGACTTTC. The whole variable domain, remainder taken from reference TRBV5-5 and TRBJ2-6, is DAGVTQSPTHLIKTRGQQVTLRCSPISGHKSVSWYQQVLGQGPQFIFQYYEKEERGRGNFPDRFSARQFPNYSSELNVNALLLGDSALYLCASTTGTAANVLTFGAGSRLTVL.

The chain links TRBV5-1 to TRBJ2-7; 9 bases match TRBD2. Germline V CDR1 and CDR2: SGHRS, YFSETQ. The CDR3 contains 15 residues. V dropped 3 bases and J dropped 1; count of bases not matched to a gene: 5. The chain's CDR3 is CASSSGLATSYEQYF. The CDR3 DNA is TGCGCCAGCAGCTCCGGACTAGCGACGTCCTACGAGCAGTACTTC.

The chain has TRBV2 and TRBJ1-6; TRBD1 aligns across 7 bases. The CDR3 sequence is 16 residues long. Germline loops: CDR1 SNHLY, CDR2 FYNNEI. J gave up 7 bases and V 5 bases, and 11 bases lay outside the gene matches. CDR3 in amino acids: CASSYPDRAHNSPLHF. CDR3 DNA sequence: TGTGCCAGCAGTTACCCCGACAGGGCCCACAATTCACCCCTCCACTTT.